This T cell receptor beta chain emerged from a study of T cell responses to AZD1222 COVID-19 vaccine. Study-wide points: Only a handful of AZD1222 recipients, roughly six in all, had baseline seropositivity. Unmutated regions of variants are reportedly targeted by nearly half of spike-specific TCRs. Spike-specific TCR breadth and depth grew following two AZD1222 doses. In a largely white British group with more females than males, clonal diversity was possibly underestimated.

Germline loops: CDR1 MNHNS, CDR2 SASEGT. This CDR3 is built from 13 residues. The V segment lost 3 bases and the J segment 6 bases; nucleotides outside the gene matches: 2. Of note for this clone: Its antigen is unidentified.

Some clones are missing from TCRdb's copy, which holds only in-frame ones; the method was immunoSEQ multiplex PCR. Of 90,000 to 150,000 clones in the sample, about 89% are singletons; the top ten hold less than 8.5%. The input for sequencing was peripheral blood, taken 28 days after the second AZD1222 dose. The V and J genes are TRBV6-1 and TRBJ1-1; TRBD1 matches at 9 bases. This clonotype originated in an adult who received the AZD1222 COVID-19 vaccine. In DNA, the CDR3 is TGTGCCAGCAGTGACCGACAGGGGGCTGAAGCTTTCTTT. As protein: CASSDRQGAEAFF.